This TCR beta chain emerged from a study of cytomegalovirus exposure and HLA in healthy donors. Findings and limits, study-wide: TRBV6-2, TRBV6-3 and some other V segments were unresolvable in 87-base-pair reads. Testing in vitro showed a few CMV-associated chains specific for CMV antigens.

V was cut by 1 base and J by 6 bases, with 8 bases left in between. Germline V gene sequence: CDR1 SGHDT, CDR2 YYEEEE. The CDR3 totals 13 residues. About this clone: Its antigen is currently unknown. The identical CDR3 is also encoded by other nucleotide sequences in the sample.

The PCR used 60 Vbeta and 13 Jbeta primers. TCRdb's table, derived via immunoSEQ multiplex PCR, lists solely in-frame clones and lacks some. The table lists about 260,000 clones, 65% to 85% of them singletons. This sequence originates from a female donor in good health and CMV-seronegative. This sequence joins TRBV5-6 and TRBJ1-5, with a possible D match to TRBD1 (5 bases). Sequences were obtained from PBMCs. This CDR3 is CASSLQGTQPQHF. The CDR3 DNA reads TGTGCCAGCAGCTTGCAGGGAACTCAGCCCCAGCATTTT.